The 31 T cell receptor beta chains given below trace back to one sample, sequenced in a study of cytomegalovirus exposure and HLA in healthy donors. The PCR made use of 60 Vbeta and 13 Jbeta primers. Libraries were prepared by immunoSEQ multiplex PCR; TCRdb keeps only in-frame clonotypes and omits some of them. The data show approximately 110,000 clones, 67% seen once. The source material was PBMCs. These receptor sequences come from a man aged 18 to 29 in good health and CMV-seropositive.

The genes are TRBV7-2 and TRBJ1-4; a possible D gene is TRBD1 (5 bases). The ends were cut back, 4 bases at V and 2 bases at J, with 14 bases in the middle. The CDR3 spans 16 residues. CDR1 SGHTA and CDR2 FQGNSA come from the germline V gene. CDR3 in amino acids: CASSWLGGSTNEKLFF. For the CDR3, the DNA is TGTGCCAGCAGCTGGCTGGGGGGTTCTACTAATGAAAAACTGTTTTTT.

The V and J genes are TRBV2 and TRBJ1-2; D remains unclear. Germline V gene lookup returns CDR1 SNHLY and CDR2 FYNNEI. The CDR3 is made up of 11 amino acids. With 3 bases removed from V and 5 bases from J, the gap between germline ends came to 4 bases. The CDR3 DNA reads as TGTGCCAGCAGTGATGCGTATGGCTACACCTTC. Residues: CASSDAYGYTF.

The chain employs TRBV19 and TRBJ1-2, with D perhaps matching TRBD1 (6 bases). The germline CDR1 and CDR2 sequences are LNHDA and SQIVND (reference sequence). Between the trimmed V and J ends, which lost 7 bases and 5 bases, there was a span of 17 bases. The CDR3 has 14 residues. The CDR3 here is CASKGVETGYGYTF. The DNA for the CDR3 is TGTGCCAGTAAAGGTGTAGAAACAGGGTATGGCTACACCTTC.

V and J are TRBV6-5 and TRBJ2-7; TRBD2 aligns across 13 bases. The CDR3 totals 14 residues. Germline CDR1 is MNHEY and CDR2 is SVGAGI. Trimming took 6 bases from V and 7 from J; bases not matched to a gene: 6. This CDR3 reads CASRPRLAGGEQYF. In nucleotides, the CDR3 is TGTGCCAGCAGGCCAAGACTAGCGGGGGGTGAGCAGTACTTC.

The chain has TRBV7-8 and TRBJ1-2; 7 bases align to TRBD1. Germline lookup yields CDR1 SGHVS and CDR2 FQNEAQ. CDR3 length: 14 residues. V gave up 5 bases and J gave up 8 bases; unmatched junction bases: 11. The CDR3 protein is CASSPLTGFIGYTF. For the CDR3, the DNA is TGTGCCAGCAGCCCCTTGACAGGGTTTATAGGCTACACCTTC.

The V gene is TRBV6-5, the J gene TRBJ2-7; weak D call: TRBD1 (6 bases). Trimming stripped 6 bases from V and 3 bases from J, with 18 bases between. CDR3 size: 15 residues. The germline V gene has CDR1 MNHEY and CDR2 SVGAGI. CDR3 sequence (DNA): TGTGCCAGCAGCCGAAAACACAGGGCTGACTACGAGCAGTACTTC. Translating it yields CASSRKHRADYEQYF.

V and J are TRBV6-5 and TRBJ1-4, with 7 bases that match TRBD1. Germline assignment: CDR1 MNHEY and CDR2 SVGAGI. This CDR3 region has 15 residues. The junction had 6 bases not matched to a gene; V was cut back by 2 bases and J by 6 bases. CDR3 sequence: CASSYGGTVHEKLFF. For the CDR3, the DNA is TGTGCCAGCAGTTACGGCGGGACAGTCCATGAAAAACTGTTTTTT.

The DNA for the CDR3 is TGTGCCAGTAGTCTCAGTTCAGGGTTTGGGGGGGAGCTGTTTTTT. It encodes CASSLSSGFGGELFF. This chain joins TRBV19 and TRBJ2-2, with D possibly matching TRBD1 (5 bases). CDR1 and CDR2 from the germline V gene are LNHDA and SQIVND (reference sequence). Trimming left V 5 bases short and J 8 bases short, with 18 bases between. This CDR3 spans 15 amino acids.

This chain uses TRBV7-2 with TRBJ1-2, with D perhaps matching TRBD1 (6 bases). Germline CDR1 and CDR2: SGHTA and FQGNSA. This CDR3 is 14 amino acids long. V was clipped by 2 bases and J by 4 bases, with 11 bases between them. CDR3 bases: TGTGCCAGCAGCTTACTGCAGGGGCCCTATGGCTACACCTTC. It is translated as CASSLLQGPYGYTF.

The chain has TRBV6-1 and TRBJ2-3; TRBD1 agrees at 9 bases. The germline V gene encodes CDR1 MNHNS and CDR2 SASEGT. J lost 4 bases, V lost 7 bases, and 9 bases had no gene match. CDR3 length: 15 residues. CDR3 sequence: CASTLGQGGADTQYF. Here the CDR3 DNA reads TGTGCCAGCACCTTGGGACAGGGTGGGGCAGATACGCAGTATTTT.

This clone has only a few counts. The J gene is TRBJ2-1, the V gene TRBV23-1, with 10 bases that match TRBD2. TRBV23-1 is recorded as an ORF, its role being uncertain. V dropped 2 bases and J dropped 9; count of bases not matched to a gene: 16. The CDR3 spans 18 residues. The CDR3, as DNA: TGCGCCAGCAGTCAAAGGACCATACTAGCGGGACAACAGGGTGAGCAGTTCTTC. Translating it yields CASSQRTILAGQQGEQFF.

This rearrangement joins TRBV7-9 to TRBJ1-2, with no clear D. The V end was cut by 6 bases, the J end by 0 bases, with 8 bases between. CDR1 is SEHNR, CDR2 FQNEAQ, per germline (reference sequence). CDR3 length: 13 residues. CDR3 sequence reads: CASRPQANYGYTF. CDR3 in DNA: TGTGCCAGCAGGCCCCAGGCTAACTATGGCTACACCTTC.

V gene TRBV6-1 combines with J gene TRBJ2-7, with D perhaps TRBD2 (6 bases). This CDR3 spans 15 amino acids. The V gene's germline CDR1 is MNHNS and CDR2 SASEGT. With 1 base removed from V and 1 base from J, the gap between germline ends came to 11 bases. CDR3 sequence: CASSEGWGGSYEQYF. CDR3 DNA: TGTGCCAGCAGTGAAGGGTGGGGAGGATCCTACGAGCAGTACTTC.

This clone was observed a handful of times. The CDR3 sequence is CASSSAGGRNEKLFF. The CDR3 DNA is TGCGCCAGCAGCTCAGCGGGGGGGCGTAATGAAAAACTGTTTTTT. J is TRBJ1-4 and V is TRBV10-2; perhaps TRBD1 as D (6 bases). The CDR3 covers 15 residues. The germline CDR1 and CDR2 sequences are WSHSY and SAAADI. Trimming took off 6 bases at V and 4 bases at J, with 15 bases between the two ends.

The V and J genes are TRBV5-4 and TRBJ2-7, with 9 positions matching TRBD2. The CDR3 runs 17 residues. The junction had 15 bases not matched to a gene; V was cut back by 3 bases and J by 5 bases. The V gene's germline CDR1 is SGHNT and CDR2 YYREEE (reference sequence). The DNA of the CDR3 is TGTGCCAGCAGCTCGGGGCTGACTAGCGGCGAACTCCACGAGCAGTACTTC. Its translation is CASSSGLTSGELHEQYF.

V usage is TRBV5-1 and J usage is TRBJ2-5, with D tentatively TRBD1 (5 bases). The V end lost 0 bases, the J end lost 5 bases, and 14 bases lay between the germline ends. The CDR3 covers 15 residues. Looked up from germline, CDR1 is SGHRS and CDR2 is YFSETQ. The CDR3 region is CASSLGTGPGETQYF. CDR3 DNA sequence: TGCGCCAGCAGCTTGGGCACAGGACCAGGGGAGACCCAGTACTTC.

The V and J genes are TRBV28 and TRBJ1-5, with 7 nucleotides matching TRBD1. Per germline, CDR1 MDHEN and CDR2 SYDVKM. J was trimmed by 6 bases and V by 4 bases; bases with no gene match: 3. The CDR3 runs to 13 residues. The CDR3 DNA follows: TGTGCCAGCAGTTCGACAGGGCGTCAGCCCCAGCATTTT. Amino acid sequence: CASSSTGRQPQHF.

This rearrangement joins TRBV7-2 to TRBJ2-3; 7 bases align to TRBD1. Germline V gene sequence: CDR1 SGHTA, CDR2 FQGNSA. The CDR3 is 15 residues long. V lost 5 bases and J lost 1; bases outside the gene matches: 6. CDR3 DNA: TGTGCCAGCAGCCCCAGGGGGTTTGGCACAGATACGCAGTATTTT. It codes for CASSPRGFGTDTQYF.

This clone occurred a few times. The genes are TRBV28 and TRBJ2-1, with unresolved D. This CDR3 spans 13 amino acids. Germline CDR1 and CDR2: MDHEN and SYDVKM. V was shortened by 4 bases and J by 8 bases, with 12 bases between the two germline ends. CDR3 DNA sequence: TGTGCCAGCAGTTCTAGACCGGCGGATGAGCAGTTCTTC. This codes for CASSSRPADEQFF. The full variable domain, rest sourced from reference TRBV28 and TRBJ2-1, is DVKVTQSSRYLVKRTGEKVFLECVQDMDHENMFWYRQDPGLGLRLIYFSYDVKMKEKGDIPEGYSVSREKKERFSLILESASTNQTSMYLCASSSRPADEQFFGPGTRLTVL.

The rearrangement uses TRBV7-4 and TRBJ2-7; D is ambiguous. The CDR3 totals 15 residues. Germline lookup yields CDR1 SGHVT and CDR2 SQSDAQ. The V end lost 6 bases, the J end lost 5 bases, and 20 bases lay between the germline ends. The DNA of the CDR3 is TGTGCCAGCAGTCACTCCCCGGCAGGAACCCACGAGCAGTACTTC. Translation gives CASSHSPAGTHEQYF. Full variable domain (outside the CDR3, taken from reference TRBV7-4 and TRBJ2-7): GAGVSQSPRYKVAKRGRDVALRCDSISGHVTLYWYRQTLGQGSEVLTYSQSDAQRDKSGRPSGRFSAERPERSVSTLKIQRTEQGDSAVYLCASSHSPAGTHEQYFGPGTRLTVT.

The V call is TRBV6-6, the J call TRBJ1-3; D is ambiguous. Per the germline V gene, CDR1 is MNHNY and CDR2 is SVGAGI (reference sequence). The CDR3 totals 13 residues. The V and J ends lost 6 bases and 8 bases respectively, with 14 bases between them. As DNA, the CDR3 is TGTGCCAGCAGCAGGAATAGCGTGGACACCATATATTTT. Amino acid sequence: CASSRNSVDTIYF.

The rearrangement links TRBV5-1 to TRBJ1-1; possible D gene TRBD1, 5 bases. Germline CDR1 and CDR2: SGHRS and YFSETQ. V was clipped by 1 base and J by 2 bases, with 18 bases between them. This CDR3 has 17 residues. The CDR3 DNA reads TGCGCCAGCAGCTTGATGGGCAGGGCTTCCCAAAACACTGAAGCTTTCTTT. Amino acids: CASSLMGRASQNTEAFF.

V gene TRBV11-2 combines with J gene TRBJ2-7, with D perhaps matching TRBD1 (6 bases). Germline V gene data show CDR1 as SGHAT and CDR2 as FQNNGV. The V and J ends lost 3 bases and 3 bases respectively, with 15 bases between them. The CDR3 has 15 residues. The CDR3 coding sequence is TGTGCCAGCAGCTTTAGGTGGACAGCGAACTACGAGCAGTACGTC. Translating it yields CASSFRWTANYEQYV.

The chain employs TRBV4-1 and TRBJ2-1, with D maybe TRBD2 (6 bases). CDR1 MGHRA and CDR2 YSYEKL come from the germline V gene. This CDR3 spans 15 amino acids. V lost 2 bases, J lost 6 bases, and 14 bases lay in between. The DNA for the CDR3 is TGCGCCAGCAGCCAACCGGGACTCATGGTCAATGAGCAGTTCTTC. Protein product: CASSQPGLMVNEQFF.

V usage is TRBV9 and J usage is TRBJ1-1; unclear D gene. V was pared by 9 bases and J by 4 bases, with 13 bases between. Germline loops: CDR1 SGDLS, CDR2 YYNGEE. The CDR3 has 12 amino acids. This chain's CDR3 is CAMPLRLTEAFF. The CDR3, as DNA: TGTGCCATGCCTTTGAGGCTCACTGAAGCTTTCTTT. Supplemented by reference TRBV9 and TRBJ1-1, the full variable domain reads DSGVTQTPKHLITATGQRVTLRCSPRSGDLSVYWYQQSLDQGLQFLIQYYNGEERAKGNILERFSAQQFPDLHSELNLSSLELGDSALYFCAMPLRLTEAFFGQGTRLTVV.

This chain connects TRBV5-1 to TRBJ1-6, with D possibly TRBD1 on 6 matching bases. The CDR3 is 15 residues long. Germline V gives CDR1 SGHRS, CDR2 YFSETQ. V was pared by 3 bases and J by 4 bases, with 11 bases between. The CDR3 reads CASSSGQTYNSPLHF. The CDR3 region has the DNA TGCGCCAGCAGCTCAGGACAGACATATAATTCACCCCTCCACTTT. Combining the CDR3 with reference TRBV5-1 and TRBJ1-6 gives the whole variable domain KAGVTQTPRYLIKTRGQQVTLSCSPISGHRSVSWYQQTPGQGLQFLFEYFSETQRNKGNFPGRFSGRQFSNSRSEMNVSTLELGDSALYLCASSSGQTYNSPLHFGNGTRLTVT.

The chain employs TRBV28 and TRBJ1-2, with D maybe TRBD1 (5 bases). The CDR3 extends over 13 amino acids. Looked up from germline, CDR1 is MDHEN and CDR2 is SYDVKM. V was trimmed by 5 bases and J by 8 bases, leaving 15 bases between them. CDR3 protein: CASSEPDSGGYTF. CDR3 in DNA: TGTGCCAGCAGTGAGCCCGACAGTGGCGGCTACACCTTC.

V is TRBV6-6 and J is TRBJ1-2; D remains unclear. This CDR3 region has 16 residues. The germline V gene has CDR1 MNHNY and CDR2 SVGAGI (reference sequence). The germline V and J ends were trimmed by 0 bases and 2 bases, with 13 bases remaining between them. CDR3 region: CASSYSSNAVNYGYTF. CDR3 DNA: TGTGCCAGCAGTTACTCAAGTAATGCAGTCAACTATGGCTACACCTTC.

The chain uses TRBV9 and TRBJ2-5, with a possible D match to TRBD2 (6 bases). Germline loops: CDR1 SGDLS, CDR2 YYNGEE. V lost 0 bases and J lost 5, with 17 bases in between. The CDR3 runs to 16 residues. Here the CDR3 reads CASSVGSSAGRETQYF. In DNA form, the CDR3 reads TGTGCCAGCAGCGTAGGGTCTAGCGCAGGCCGGGAGACCCAGTACTTC.

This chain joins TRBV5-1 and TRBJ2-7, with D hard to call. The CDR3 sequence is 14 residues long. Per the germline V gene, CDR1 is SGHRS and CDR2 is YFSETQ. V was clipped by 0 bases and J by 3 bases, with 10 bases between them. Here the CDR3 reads CASSLATASYEQYF. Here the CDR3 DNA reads TGCGCCAGCAGCTTGGCGACTGCTAGCTACGAGCAGTACTTC.

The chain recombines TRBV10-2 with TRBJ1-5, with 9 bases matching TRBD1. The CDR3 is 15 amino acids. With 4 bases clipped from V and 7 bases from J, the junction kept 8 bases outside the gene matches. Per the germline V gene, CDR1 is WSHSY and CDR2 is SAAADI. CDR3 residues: CASSVSDRGNQPQHF. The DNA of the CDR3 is TGCGCCAGCAGTGTTTCGGACAGGGGTAACCAGCCCCAGCATTTT.